This T cell receptor (beta chain) appears in the sequencing data of a study of control samples from healthy donors and cancer patients. This clone was found once. Repertoires were generated with immunoSEQ multiplex PCR, while TCRdb's copy carries only in-frame clones and drops some. Of around 99,000 clones in the sample, around 89% are singletons; the top ten hold roughly a sixth. The germline V gene encodes CDR1 LGHDT and CDR2 YNNKEL (reference sequence). Trimming removed 6 bases from V and 2 bases from J, with 12 bases in between. This CDR3 has 14 residues. The chain has TRBV3-1 (or the pseudogene TRBV3-2) and TRBJ2-3, with D hard to call. The sequence came from a woman in her fifties or sixties in good health. Source material: blood. The CDR3 sequence is CASSPLPITDTQYF. CDR3 DNA: TGTGCCAGCAGTCCGCTACCAATCACAGATACGCAGTATTTT.